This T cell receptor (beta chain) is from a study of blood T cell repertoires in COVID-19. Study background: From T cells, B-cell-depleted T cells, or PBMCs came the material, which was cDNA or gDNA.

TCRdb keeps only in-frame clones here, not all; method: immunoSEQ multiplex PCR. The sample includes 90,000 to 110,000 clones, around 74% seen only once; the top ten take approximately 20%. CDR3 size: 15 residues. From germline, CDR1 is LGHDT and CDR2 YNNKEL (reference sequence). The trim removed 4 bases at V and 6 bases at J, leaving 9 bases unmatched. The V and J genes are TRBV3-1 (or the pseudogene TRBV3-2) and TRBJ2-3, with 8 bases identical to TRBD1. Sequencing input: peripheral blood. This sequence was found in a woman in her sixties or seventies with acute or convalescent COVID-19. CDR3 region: CASSPRDRRRDTQYF. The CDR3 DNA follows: TGTGCCAGCAGCCCCCGGGACAGGAGGAGGGATACGCAGTATTTT.